These 17 T cell receptor beta chains share one sample of origin, sequenced in a study of post-analysis software for immune sequencing data. Unique molecular identifiers were carried by the TCR beta cDNA libraries. TCRdb reanalysed the PCR reads using MiXCR and keeps one entry per CDR3 protein. The table includes hundreds of thousands of distinct CDR3 sequences, roughly three fifths detected once. Whole-study results and caveats: Elevated frequency relative to controls characterized roughly five TRBV segments in patients, TRBV5-6, TRBV5-1 and TRBV20-1 among them.

These receptors' antigens are unknown. Input material: blood. These receptors were obtained from a girl between 2 and 10 years old with multiple sclerosis.

A word on this clonotype: Germline and junction disagree at one end, which may indicate a read error. DNA of the CDR3: TGTGCCGGCAGCAGAACTAGCGGGGGGCTTCCCTCCTACGAGCAGTACTTC. Amino acid sequence: CAGSRTSGGLPSYEQYF. The rearrangement joins TRBV12-3 or TRBV12-4 to TRBJ2-7; TRBD2 matches 12 bases. This CDR3 is 17 amino acids long.

This clonotype occurred a few times. This chain links TRBV5-1 with TRBJ2-1; 7 nucleotides agree with TRBD1. This CDR3 is 15 amino acids long. The V and J ends lost 3 bases and 0 bases, in that order; junction bases with no gene match: 3. The germline gives CDR1 SGHRS, CDR2 YFSETQ. CDR3 sequence (DNA): TGCGCCAGCAGCTGGGGACAGAGCTCCTACAATGAGCAGTTCTTC. Protein product: CASSWGQSSYNEQFF.

This chain joins TRBV7-2 and TRBJ1-5, with D possibly matching TRBD1 (5 bases). Germline V gene sequence: CDR1 SGHTA, CDR2 FQGNSA. Trimming took off 3 bases at V and 4 bases at J, with 13 bases between the two ends. There are 15 residues in the CDR3. The CDR3 nucleotides are TGTGCCAGCAGCTTCCGCAGGGTAGAAAATCAGCCCCAGCATTTT. This sequence encodes CASSFRRVENQPQHF.

V gene TRBV15 combines with J gene TRBJ1-1, with a tentative D call TRBD1 (5 bases). V was shortened by 8 bases and J by 0 bases, with 13 bases between the two germline ends. Germline CDR1 and CDR2: LNHNV and YYDKDF (reference sequence). The CDR3 has 14 amino acids. The CDR3 spells CATGADSMNTEAFF. The CDR3 DNA follows: TGTGCCACCGGGGCAGACAGTATGAACACTGAAGCTTTCTTT.

CDR3 sequence (DNA): TGCGCCAGCACCCCGTGGGGAAGTAGCACAGATACGCAGTATTTT. Residues: CASTPWGSSTDTQYF. The chain has TRBV5-1 and TRBJ2-3; D unresolved. The V end lost 6 bases, the J end lost 0 bases, and 14 bases lay between the germline ends. The CDR3 loop spans 15 amino acids. Germline CDR1 SGHRS, CDR2 YFSETQ.

This sequence joins TRBV6-2 or TRBV6-3 and TRBJ2-1; possibly TRBD1 or TRBD2 for D (6 bases each). The length of the CDR3 is 11 residues. With 6 bases removed from V and 9 bases from J, the gap between germline ends came to 9 bases. Germline CDR1 is MNHEY and CDR2 is SVGEGT. The CDR3 nucleotides are TGTGCCAGCAGGTGGGGGGCTGAGCAGTTCTTC. Its protein is CASRWGAEQFF.

The chain is built from TRBV11-2 and TRBJ1-6, with no clear D. This CDR3 region has 14 residues. V lost 5 bases to trimming and J lost 8 bases, with 13 bases between them. CDR1 and CDR2 (germline): SGHAT, FQNNGV. Here the CDR3 reads CASSPAVTHSPLHF. Here the CDR3 DNA reads TGTGCCAGCAGCCCAGCCGTGACACATTCACCCCTCCACTTT.

This rearrangement joins TRBV12-3 or TRBV12-4 to TRBJ1-1; D gene uncertain. Trimming stripped 8 bases from V and 4 bases from J, with 8 bases between. This CDR3 has 11 amino acids. The CDR3 region has the DNA TGTGCCAGCCTTTGGGGCACTGAAGCTTTCTTT. Translating gives CASLWGTEAFF.

This clonotype was counted only a few times. V gene TRBV5-1 combines with J gene TRBJ2-5; TRBD2 matches at 13 bases. The J call is in doubt because the DNA end fits TRBJ2-7 better. This CDR3 has 17 residues. From germline, CDR1 is SGHRS and CDR2 YFSETQ. The CDR3 loop reads CASSLAPGLAGNYEQYF. Written as DNA, the CDR3 is TGCGCCAGCAGCTTGGCGCCGGGACTAGCGGGGAATTACGAGCAGTACTTC.

The V and J genes are TRBV19 and TRBJ1-5; perhaps TRBD1 as D (5 bases). Germline lookup yields CDR1 LNHDA and CDR2 SQIVND (reference sequence). The CDR3 length is 13 residues. V dropped 7 bases and J dropped 6 bases, with 13 bases sitting between them. The CDR3 here is CASNPGAGQPQHF. CDR3 nucleotide sequence: TGTGCCAGTAATCCCGGGGCCGGTCAGCCCCAGCATTTT.

The genes are TRBV29-1 and TRBJ2-4; 7 positions agree with TRBD2. The CDR3 spans 15 residues. The germline V gene has CDR1 SQVTM and CDR2 ANQGSEA. The V and J ends lost 2 bases and 0 bases, in that order; junction bases with no gene match: 4. CDR3 amino acids: CSVEWGGKAKNIQYF. The CDR3 DNA sequence: TGCAGCGTTGAATGGGGGGGAAAAGCCAAAAACATTCAGTACTTC.

The J gene is TRBJ1-2, the V gene TRBV6-5; 8 bases agree with TRBD1. The CDR3 contains 14 residues. J gave up 4 bases and V 2 bases, and 3 bases lay outside the gene matches. CDR1 is MNHEY, CDR2 SVGAGI, per germline. The DNA for the CDR3 is TGTGCCAGCAGTTACGGGACAGGACTCTATGGCTACACCTTC. This translates into CASSYGTGLYGYTF.

J is TRBJ2-1 and V is TRBV20-1, with TRBD1 matching 8 bases. Germline CDR1 reads DFQATT; CDR2 reads SNEGSKA (reference sequence). This CDR3 has 13 residues. J was trimmed by 6 bases and V by 5 bases; bases with no gene match: 6. CDR3 nucleotide sequence: TGCAGTGCTGCCCAGGGGGCCTCCAATGAGCAGTTCTTC. It yields the protein CSAAQGASNEQFF.

This chain links TRBV13 with TRBJ2-5; TRBD2 matches 15 bases. V lost 5 bases, J lost 5 bases, and 3 bases stayed unmatched. The CDR3 has 15 residues. Germline V gene lookup returns CDR1 PRHDT and CDR2 FYEKMQ (reference sequence). The chain's CDR3 is CASSGTSGGYETQYF. The CDR3 bases are TGTGCCAGCAGCGGGACTAGCGGGGGGTACGAGACCCAGTACTTC.

The V gene is TRBV29-1, the J gene TRBJ2-3; maybe TRBD1 (7 bases). This CDR3 is 20 amino acids long. The germline gives CDR1 SQVTM, CDR2 ANQGSEA. Trimming left V 0 bases short and J 1 base short, with 26 bases between. CDR3 sequence (DNA): TGCAGCGTTGAAGATGGGAGGAAGGCCCGACAGGGTGAGGGCACAGATACGCAGTATTTT. Translated: CSVEDGRKARQGEGTDTQYF.

The chain combines TRBV3-1 with TRBJ2-1; TRBD2 agrees at 9 bases. There are 18 residues in the CDR3. The V gene end was trimmed by 1 base and the J gene end by 7 bases; junction bases not matched to a gene: 14. Germline V lookup: CDR1 LGHDT, CDR2 YNNKEL (reference sequence). CDR3 protein: CASSQGLLAGLFRNEQFF. As DNA, the CDR3 is TGTGCCAGCAGCCAAGGTCTCCTAGCGGGACTCTTCAGGAATGAGCAGTTCTTC.

V usage is TRBV5-1 and J usage is TRBJ2-1; D is undetermined. V was trimmed by 1 base and J by 5 bases, leaving 13 bases between them. The CDR3 covers 15 residues. Germline-derived CDR1 and CDR2 are SGHRS and YFSETQ. CDR3 sequence: CASSLTLIGDNEQFF. Here the CDR3 DNA reads TGCGCCAGCAGCTTGACGCTAATTGGTGACAATGAGCAGTTCTTC.